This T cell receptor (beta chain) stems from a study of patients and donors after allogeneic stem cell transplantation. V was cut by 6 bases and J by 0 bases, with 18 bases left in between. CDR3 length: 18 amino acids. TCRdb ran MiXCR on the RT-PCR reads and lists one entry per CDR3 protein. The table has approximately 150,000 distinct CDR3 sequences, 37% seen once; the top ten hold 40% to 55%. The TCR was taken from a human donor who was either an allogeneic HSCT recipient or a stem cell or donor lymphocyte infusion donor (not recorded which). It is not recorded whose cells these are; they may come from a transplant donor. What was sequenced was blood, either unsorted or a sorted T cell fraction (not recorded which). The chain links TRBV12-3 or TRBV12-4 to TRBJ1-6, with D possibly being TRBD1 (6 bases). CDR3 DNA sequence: TGTGCCAGCAGCCCTGATCAGGGGCCCTACTCCTATAATTCACCCCTCCACTTT. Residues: CASSPDQGPYSYNSPLHF.